Listed below are T cell receptor beta chains from one sample, sequenced in a study of cytomegalovirus exposure and HLA in healthy donors. Data came from immunoSEQ multiplex PCR; TCRdb stores just in-frame clones and leaves some out. The repertoire holds about 71,000 clones, with 94% as singletons. Sequenced sample: PBMCs. All receptors derive from a man younger than 30 in good health and CMV-seropositive. The CDR3 runs from the conserved cysteine through the conserved F or W. D genes are given only for firm matches. A row's size may be missing; if present it is once, few, many or a size class.

j_call	clone_size	d_call	v_call	cdr3_nt	cdr3_aa
TRBJ2-1	.	.	TRBV11-2	TGTGCCAGCAGCTTAGGACCGGGACTGCCATACAATGAGCAGTTCTTC	CASSLGPGLPYNEQFF
TRBJ2-7	.	TRBD1	TRBV5-6	TGTGCCAGCAGCTGGAGGACAGGGGGCCTCGTATACGAGCAGTACTTC	CASSWRTGGLVYEQYF
TRBJ2-1	.	.	TRBV11-2	TGTGCCAGCAGCTTAGCACAGATTAAGTTCTTC	CASSLAQIKFF
TRBJ2-7	once	.	TRBV29-1	TGCAGCGTTGGGACAACAGGTAGCCGCGAGCAGTACTTC	CSVGTTGSREQYF
TRBJ2-7	.	.	TRBV11-2	TGTGCCAGCAGAGCGAGTTGGGGCACTTCTCGATCCGAGCAGTACTTC	CASRASWGTSRSEQYF
TRBJ2-3	.	TRBD2	TRBV7-3	TGTGCCAGCAGAACTCGGACTAGCGGTAACACAGATACGCAGTATTTT	CASRTRTSGNTDTQYF
TRBJ2-7	once	TRBD1	TRBV4-1	TGCGCCAGCAGCCAAGGGGCAGGGGGAAACTACGAGCAGTACTTC	CASSQGAGGNYEQYF
TRBJ2-1	.	.	TRBV11-2	TGTGCCAGCACCGAAGAACTAGCTTTGGTCAATGAGCAGTTCTTC	CASTEELALVNEQFF
TRBJ2-6	once	.	TRBV9	TGTGCCAGCAGCGTAGACAGGACTGGGGCCAACGTCCTGACTTTC	CASSVDRTGANVLTF
TRBJ2-2	.	.	TRBV9	TGTGCCAGCAGCGTAGTTCGGGTCGCGAACACCGGGGAGCTGTTTTTT	CASSVVRVANTGELFF
TRBJ1-6	.	.	TRBV19	TGTGCCAGTAGTATTGTGGGCAGGAGGATCAATTCACCCCTCCACTTT	CASSIVGRRINSPLHF
TRBJ1-2	once	TRBD1	TRBV5-1	TGCGCCAGCGGGACAGGGGGCGTTGACTATGGCTACACCTTC	CASGTGGVDYGYTF
TRBJ1-2	.	.	TRBV4-1	TGCGCCAGCAGCCAAGATTCGGGTGTCATCTATGGCTACACCTTC	CASSQDSGVIYGYTF
TRBJ1-1	.	TRBD1	TRBV19	TGTGCCAGTAGTACCCCTAGGACAGGGGCGCATGAAGCTTTCTTT	CASSTPRTGAHEAFF
TRBJ2-5	.	.	TRBV9	TGTGCCAGCAGCGTAGGATTCCGGCAAGAGACCCAGTACTTC	CASSVGFRQETQYF
TRBJ2-5	once	.	TRBV6-5	TGTGCCACCTGGACAGCCGCCTCTTCTTCTAGGTACTTC	CATWTAASSSRYF
TRBJ2-7	.	.	TRBV29-1	TGCAGCGTTGGGCACCCCTACGAGCAGTACTTC	CSVGHPYEQYF
TRBJ1-1	.	.	TRBV12-5	TGTGCTAGTGGTTTGCGGGGAGAGATCACTGAAGCTTTCTTT	CASGLRGEITEAFF
TRBJ2-7	.	.	TRBV11-1	TGTGCCAGCAGCTTAGATGACAGTGCAAGGAAGCAGTACTTC	CASSLDDSARKQYF
TRBJ2-7	.	TRBD2	TRBV5-1	TGCGCCAGCAGCTTGGGGGGGGGTTACGAGCAGTACTTC	CASSLGGGYEQYF
TRBJ2-3	.	TRBD2	TRBV6-1	TGTGCCAGCAGTGGAGCGGGGGGAAGCACAGATACGCAGTATTTT	CASSGAGGSTDTQYF
TRBJ1-2	.	.	TRBV11-2	TGTGCCAGCAGCCTTAGCCGGGACAAAAACTATGGCTACACCTTC	CASSLSRDKNYGYTF
TRBJ2-3	.	TRBD2	TRBV5-1	TGCGCCAGCAGCTTGGGACTAGCGGGGGGCACCACAGATACGCAGTATTTT	CASSLGLAGGTTDTQYF
TRBJ2-7	.	.	TRBV29-1	TGCAGCGTTGGTGGGGGGTACGAGCAGTACTTC	CSVGGGYEQYF
TRBJ2-1	.	TRBD2	TRBV29-1	TGCAGCGTAGACGTAGCGGGATACTTGTACAATGAGCAGTTCTTC	CSVDVAGYLYNEQFF
TRBJ2-1	.	TRBD1	TRBV29-1	TGCAGCGTTGCGCTCGGGACAGGGAATCTCAATGAGCAGTTCTTC	CSVALGTGNLNEQFF
TRBJ1-4	.	.	TRBV30	TGTGCCTGGAGTACTAACAGGGAAGCCAATGAAAAACTGTTTTTT	CAWSTNREANEKLFF
TRBJ2-3	.	TRBD2	TRBV4-1	TGCGCCAGCAGCCGACGAGGCCCTGGGGGGGAGCGGTATCGCACAGATACGCAGTATTTT	CASSRRGPGGERYRTDTQYF
TRBJ2-3	.	.	TRBV30	TGTGCCTGGAGTGTCTACATAACGGGGTTTACGCAGTATTTT	CAWSVYITGFTQYF